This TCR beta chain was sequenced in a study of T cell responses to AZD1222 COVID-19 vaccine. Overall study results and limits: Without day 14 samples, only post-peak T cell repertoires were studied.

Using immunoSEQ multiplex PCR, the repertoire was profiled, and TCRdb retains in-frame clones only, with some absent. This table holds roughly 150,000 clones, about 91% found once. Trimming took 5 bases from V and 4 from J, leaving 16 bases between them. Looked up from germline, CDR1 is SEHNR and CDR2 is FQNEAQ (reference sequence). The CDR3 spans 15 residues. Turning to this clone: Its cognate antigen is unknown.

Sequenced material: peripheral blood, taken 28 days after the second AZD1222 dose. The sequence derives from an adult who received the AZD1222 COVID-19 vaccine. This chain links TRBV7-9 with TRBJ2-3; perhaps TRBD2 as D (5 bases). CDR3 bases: TGTGCCAGCAGCCCGTTCATTAGCGCGGCAGATACGCAGTATTTT. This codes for CASSPFISAADTQYF. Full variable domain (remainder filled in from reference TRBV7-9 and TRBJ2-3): DTGVSQNPRHKITKRGQNVTFRCDPISEHNRLYWYRQTLGQGPEFLTYFQNEAQLEKSRLLSDRFSAERPKGSFSTLEIQRTEQGDSAMYLCASSPFISAADTQYFGPGTRLTVL.